The entry that follows covers one TCR beta chain sequence. This sample stems from a study of shared clonotypes between healthy human individuals. Using immunoSEQ multiplex PCR, the repertoire was profiled, and TCRdb retains in-frame clones only, with some absent. The table shows about a million clones, with roughly 80% occurring only once. The CDR3 runs 14 residues. From germline, CDR1 is ENHRY and CDR2 SYGVKD. V was clipped by 5 bases and J by 6 bases; unmatched bases: 5. The sequenced sample was memory CD4+ T cells from PBMCs. Subset reported: CD45RA-negative fraction. The chain links TRBV10-3 to TRBJ2-5; 11 bases align to TRBD1. The sequence was collected from a man between 18 and 29 years old in good health. Some clones in this sample may be carry-over from other donors' samples. The CDR3 sequence: CAISPGQGVQTQYF. In DNA form, the CDR3 reads TGTGCCATCAGTCCGGGACAGGGGGTCCAGACCCAGTACTTC.